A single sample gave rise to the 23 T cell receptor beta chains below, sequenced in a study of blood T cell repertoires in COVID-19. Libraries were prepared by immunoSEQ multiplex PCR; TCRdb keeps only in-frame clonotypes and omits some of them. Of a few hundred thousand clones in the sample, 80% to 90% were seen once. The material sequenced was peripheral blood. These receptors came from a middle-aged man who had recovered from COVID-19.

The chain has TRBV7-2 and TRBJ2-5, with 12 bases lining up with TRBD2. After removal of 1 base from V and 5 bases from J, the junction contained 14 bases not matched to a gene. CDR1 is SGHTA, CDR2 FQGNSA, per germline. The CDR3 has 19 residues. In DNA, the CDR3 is TGTGCCAGCAGCTTAGAATCGCTAGCGGGAGGGCCATATTTGGAGACCCAGTACTTC. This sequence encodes CASSLESLAGGPYLETQYF.

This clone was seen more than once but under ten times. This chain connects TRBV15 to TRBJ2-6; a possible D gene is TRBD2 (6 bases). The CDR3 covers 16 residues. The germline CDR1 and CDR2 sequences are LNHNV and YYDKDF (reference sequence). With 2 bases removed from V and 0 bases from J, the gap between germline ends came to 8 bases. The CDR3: CATSRWGVSGANVLTF. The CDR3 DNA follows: TGTGCCACCAGCAGATGGGGGGTCTCTGGGGCCAACGTCCTGACTTTC.

The DNA for the CDR3 is TGTGCTAGTGGGACCCAGGGATACGGGGAGCTGTTTTTT. It specifies CASGTQGYGELFF. The rearrangement links TRBV12-5 to TRBJ2-2, with D maybe TRBD1 (5 bases). The CDR3 totals 13 residues. Germline-derived CDR1 and CDR2 are LGHNT and FRNRAP. The germline V and J ends were trimmed by 6 bases and 7 bases, with 12 bases remaining between them.

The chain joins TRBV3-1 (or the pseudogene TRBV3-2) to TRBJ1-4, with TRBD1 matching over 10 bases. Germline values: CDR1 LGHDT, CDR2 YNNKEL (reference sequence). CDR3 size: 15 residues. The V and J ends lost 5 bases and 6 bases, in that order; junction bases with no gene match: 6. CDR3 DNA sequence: TGTGCCAGCAGCTTTAGACAGGGGGCGTATGAAAAACTGTTTTTT. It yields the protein CASSFRQGAYEKLFF.

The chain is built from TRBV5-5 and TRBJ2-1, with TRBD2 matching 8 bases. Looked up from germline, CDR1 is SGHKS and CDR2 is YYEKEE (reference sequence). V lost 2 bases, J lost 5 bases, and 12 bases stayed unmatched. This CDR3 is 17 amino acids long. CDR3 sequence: CASSFGAGGSIHNEQFF. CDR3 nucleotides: TGTGCCAGCAGCTTCGGCGCGGGAGGCAGTATCCACAATGAGCAGTTCTTC.

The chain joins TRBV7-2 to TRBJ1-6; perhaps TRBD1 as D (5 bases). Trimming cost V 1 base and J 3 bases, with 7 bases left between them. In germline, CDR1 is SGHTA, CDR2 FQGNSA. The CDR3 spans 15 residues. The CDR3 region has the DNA TGTGCCAGCAGCTTAGGACAGAGCTATAATTCACCCCTCCACTTT. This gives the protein CASSLGQSYNSPLHF.

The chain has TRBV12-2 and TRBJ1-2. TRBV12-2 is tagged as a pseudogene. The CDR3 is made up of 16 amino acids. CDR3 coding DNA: TGTGCAAGTCGCTTAGCGCGGGGGCCCCACCGCTATGGCTACACCTTC. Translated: CASRLARGPHRYGYTF.

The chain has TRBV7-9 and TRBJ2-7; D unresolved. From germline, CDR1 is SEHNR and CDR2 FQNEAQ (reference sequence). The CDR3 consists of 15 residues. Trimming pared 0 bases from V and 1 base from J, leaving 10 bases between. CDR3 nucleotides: TGTGCCAGCAGCTTAGCGCCGAGCCCTTCCTACGAGCAGTACTTC. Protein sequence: CASSLAPSPSYEQYF.

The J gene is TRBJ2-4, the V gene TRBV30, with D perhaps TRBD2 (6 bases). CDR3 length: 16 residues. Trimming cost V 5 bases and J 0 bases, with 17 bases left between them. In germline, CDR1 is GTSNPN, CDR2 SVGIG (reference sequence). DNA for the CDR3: TGTGCCTGGGAAGGAGGGCTAGCAAGAGCCAAAAACATTCAGTACTTC. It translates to CAWEGGLARAKNIQYF.

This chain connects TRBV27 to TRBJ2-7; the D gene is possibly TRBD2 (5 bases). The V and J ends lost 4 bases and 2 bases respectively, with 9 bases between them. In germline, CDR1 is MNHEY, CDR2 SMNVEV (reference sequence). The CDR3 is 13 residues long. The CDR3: CASSSSGPYEQYF. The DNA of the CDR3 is TGTGCCAGCAGTTCCAGCGGCCCCTACGAGCAGTACTTC.

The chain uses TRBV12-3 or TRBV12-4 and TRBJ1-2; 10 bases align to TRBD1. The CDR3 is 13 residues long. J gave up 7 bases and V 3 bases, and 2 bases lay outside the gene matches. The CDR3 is CASSFDRGLGYTF. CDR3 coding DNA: TGTGCCAGCAGTTTCGACAGGGGGCTTGGCTACACCTTC.

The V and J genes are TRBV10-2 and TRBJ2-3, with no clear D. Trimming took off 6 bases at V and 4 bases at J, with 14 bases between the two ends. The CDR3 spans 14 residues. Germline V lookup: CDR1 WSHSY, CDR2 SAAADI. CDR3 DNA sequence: TGCGCCAGCAGGCGCGGAGCGAGAGCAGATACGCAGTATTTT. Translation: CASRRGARADTQYF.

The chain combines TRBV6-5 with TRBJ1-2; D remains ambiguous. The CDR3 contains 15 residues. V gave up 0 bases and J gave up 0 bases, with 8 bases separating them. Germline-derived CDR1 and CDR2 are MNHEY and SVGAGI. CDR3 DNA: TGTGCCAGCAGTTACTCCCGCACAGCTAACTATGGCTACACCTTC. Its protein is CASSYSRTANYGYTF.

Here the CDR3 reads CASSVDRVLNYGYTF. CDR3 nucleotide sequence: TGTGCCAGCAGCGTGGACAGGGTACTTAACTATGGCTACACCTTC. The chain has TRBV11-2 and TRBJ1-2; 8 bases are shared with TRBD1. This CDR3 has 15 residues. V shed 5 bases, J shed 1 base, and the junction held 6 bases outside the gene matches. In germline, CDR1 is SGHAT, CDR2 FQNNGV.

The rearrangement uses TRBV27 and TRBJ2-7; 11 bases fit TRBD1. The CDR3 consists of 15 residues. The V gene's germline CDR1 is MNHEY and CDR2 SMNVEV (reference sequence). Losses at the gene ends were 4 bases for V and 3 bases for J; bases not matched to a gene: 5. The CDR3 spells CASSSRDRGIYEQYF. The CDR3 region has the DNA TGTGCCAGCAGTTCGAGGGACAGGGGGATCTACGAGCAGTACTTC.

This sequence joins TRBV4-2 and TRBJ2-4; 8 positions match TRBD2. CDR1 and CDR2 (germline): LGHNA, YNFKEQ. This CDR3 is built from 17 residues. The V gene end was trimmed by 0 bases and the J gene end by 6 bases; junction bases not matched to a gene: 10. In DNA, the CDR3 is TGTGCCAGCAGCCAAGAATCGGGAGGGCCGGTCGGAAACATTCAGTACTTC. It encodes CASSQESGGPVGNIQYF.

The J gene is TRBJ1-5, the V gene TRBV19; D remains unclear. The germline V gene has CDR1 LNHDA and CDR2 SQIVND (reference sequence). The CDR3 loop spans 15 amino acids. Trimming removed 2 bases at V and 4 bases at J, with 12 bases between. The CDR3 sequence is CASSIMKGENQPQHF. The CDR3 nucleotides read TGTGCCAGTAGTATAATGAAGGGAGAGAATCAGCCCCAGCATTTT.

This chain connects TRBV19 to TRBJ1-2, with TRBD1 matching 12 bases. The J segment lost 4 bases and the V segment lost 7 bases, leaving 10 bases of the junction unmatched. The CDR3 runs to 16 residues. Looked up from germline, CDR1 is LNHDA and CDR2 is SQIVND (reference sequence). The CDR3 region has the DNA TGTGCCAGTAACCCTCTTGGGACAGGGGGCAGCTATGGCTACACCTTC. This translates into CASNPLGTGGSYGYTF.

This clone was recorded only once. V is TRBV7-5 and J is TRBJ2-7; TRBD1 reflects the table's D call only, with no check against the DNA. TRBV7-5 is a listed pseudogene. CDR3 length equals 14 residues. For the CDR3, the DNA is TGTGCCAGAAGCCTTCGACAGGGCAACCACGAGCAGTACTTC. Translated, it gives CARSLRQGNHEQYF.

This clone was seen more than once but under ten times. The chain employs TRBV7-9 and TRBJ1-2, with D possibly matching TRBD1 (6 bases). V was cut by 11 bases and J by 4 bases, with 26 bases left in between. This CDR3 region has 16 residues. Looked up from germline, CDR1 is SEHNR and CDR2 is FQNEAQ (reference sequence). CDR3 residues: CAASERGTALGYGYTF. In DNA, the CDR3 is TGTGCCGCTTCTGAGAGGGGGACGGCGCTCGGCTATGGCTACACCTTC.

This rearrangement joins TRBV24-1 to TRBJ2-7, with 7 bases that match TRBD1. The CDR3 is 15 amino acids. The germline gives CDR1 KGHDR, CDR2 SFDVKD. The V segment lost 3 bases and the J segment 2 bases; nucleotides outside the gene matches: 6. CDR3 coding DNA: TGTGCCACCAGTGATAATACCGGGACAGCCTACGAGCAGTACTTC. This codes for CATSDNTGTAYEQYF.

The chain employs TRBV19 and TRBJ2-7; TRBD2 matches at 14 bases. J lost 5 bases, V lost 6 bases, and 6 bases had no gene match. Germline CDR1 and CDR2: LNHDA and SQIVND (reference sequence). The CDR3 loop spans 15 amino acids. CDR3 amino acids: CASRPGLAGGDEQYF. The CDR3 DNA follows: TGTGCCAGTAGGCCCGGACTAGCGGGAGGAGACGAGCAGTACTTC. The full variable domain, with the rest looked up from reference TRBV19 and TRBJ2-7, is DGGITQSPKYLFRKEGQNVTLSCEQNLNHDAMYWYRQDPGQGLRLIYYSQIVNDFQKGDIAEGYSVSREKKESFPLTVTSAQKNPTAFYLCASRPGLAGGDEQYFGPGTRLTVT.

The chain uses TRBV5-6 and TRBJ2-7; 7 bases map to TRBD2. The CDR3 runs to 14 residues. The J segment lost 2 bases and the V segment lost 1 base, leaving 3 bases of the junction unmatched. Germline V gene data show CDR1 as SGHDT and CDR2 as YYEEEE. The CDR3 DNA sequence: TGTGCCAGCAGCTTGACGCTAGCGGCCTACGAGCAGTACTTC. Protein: CASSLTLAAYEQYF.